A single sample gave rise to the 5 T cell receptor beta chains below, sequenced in a study of blood T cell repertoires in COVID-19. Some clones are missing from TCRdb's copy, which holds only in-frame ones; the method was immunoSEQ multiplex PCR. The sample includes roughly 150,000 clones, approximately 80% of them seen just once. Source material: peripheral blood. The receptor source for this set is a man in his sixties with acute or convalescent COVID-19.

This chain joins TRBV12-3 or TRBV12-4 and TRBJ1-1, with D unresolved. This CDR3 is 13 amino acids long. The ends were cut back, 5 bases at V and 4 bases at J, with 11 bases in the middle. For the CDR3, the DNA is TGTGCCAGCAGTCGACTTACGGGCACTGAAGCTTTCTTT. This gives the protein CASSRLTGTEAFF.

The rearrangement links TRBV6-6 to TRBJ2-3; 9 nucleotides match TRBD2. Looked up from germline, CDR1 is MNHNY and CDR2 is SVGAGI (reference sequence). CDR3 length equals 16 residues. J lost 4 bases, V lost 0 bases, and 5 bases had no gene match. In DNA, the CDR3 is TGTGCCAGCAGTTACTCGACGGCGGGAGGGCCAGATACGCAGTATTTT. Protein sequence: CASSYSTAGGPDTQYF.

The V gene is TRBV9, the J gene TRBJ1-4; D is uncertain. Germline-derived CDR1 and CDR2 are SGDLS and YYNGEE. The CDR3 runs 14 residues. Trimming left V 3 bases short and J 10 bases short, with 16 bases between. In nucleotides, the CDR3 is TGTGCCAGCAGCGCCACCCGGTTTGGTACAAAACTGTTTTTT. This sequence encodes CASSATRFGTKLFF.

The rearrangement joins TRBV6-6 to TRBJ2-7, with D perhaps TRBD2 (5 bases). CDR1 MNHNY and CDR2 SVGAGI come from the germline V gene (reference sequence). CDR3 length: 12 amino acids. V was trimmed by 8 bases and J by 5 bases, leaving 13 bases between them. The CDR3 coding sequence is TGTGCCAGCCAAGCGGCTGGCGACGAGCAGTACTTC. It codes for CASQAAGDEQYF.

CDR3 nucleotides: TGTGCCAGCAGCCTCCGGGGTCAGCCCCAGCATTTT. It codes for CASSLRGQPQHF. The chain carries TRBV6-6 and TRBJ1-5; no clear D gene. The length of the CDR3 is 12 residues. Trimming left V 6 bases short and J 6 bases short, with 9 bases between. CDR1 MNHNY and CDR2 SVGAGI come from the germline V gene (reference sequence).